These 18 T cell receptor beta chains share one sample of origin, sequenced in a study of CD8 T cells in Susac syndrome. Reverse transcription of 0.5 to 1 ug RNA was performed with random hexamers. TCRdb redid the calling of the immunoSEQ multiplex PCR reads with MiXCR, one entry per CDR3 protein. The sample includes more than 150,000 distinct CDR3 sequences, approximately 93% of them seen just once. Sequenced: CD8+ T cells from PBMCs. These receptors came from a human donor with multiple sclerosis.

The rearrangement links TRBV20-1 to TRBJ2-1; TRBD2 might be the D (6 bases). Deletions cut 0 bases from V and 8 bases from J, with 14 bases between. Germline V lookup: CDR1 DFQATT, CDR2 SNEGSKA (reference sequence). CDR3 length equals 14 residues. The CDR3 is CSARDGGTPHEQFF. The CDR3 nucleotides read TGCAGTGCTAGAGATGGGGGGACCCCCCATGAGCAGTTCTTC.

This chain links TRBV5-1 with TRBJ1-2; no firm D call. Looked up from germline, CDR1 is SGHRS and CDR2 is YFSETQ. The CDR3 spans 11 residues. V lost 7 bases and J 6 bases, leaving 10 bases between the germline ends. CDR3 residues: CASPPPNGYTF. In DNA, the CDR3 is TGCGCCAGCCCTCCCCCGAATGGCTACACCTTC.

This sequence joins TRBV24-1 and TRBJ2-1; D is perhaps TRBD2 (5 bases). The germline V and J ends were trimmed by 2 bases and 6 bases, with 10 bases remaining between them. In germline, CDR1 is KGHDR, CDR2 SFDVKD. The CDR3 totals 14 residues. CDR3 region: CATSDWTGANEQFF. DNA of the CDR3: TGTGCCACCAGTGATTGGACTGGAGCCAATGAGCAGTTCTTC.

This chain uses TRBV2 with TRBJ2-7; 7 positions match TRBD1. This CDR3 is built from 12 residues. The V gene's germline CDR1 is SNHLY and CDR2 FYNNEI. J was trimmed by 1 base and V by 8 bases; bases with no gene match: 2. The CDR3 region has the DNA TGTGCCAGCGGACAGGCGTCCTACGAGCAGTACTTC. This translates into CASGQASYEQYF.

The V and J genes are TRBV14 and TRBJ2-3, with D possibly matching TRBD1 (5 bases). Germline V gene data show CDR1 as SGHDN and CDR2 as FVKESK. Between the trimmed V and J ends, which lost 4 bases and 5 bases, there was a span of 10 bases. The CDR3 covers 13 residues. Here the CDR3 reads CASSRNRKDTQYF. The CDR3 bases are TGTGCCAGCAGCCGGAACAGGAAAGATACGCAGTATTTT.

The rearrangement links TRBV7-9 to TRBJ2-1; 9 bases match TRBD2. The CDR3 has 18 amino acids. Germline V gives CDR1 SEHNR, CDR2 FQNEAQ (reference sequence). V was clipped by 5 bases and J by 4 bases; unmatched bases: 15. CDR3 sequence (DNA): TGTGCCAGCAGCGAAGTGGGCGGGGGGGCTGAGAGATACAATGAGCAGTTCTTC. Its translation: CASSEVGGGAERYNEQFF. The whole variable domain, filled in from reference TRBV7-9 and TRBJ2-1, reads DTGVSQNPRHKITKRGQNVTFRCDPISEHNRLYWYRQTLGQGPEFLTYFQNEAQLEKSRLLSDRFSAERPKGSFSTLEIQRTEQGDSAMYLCASSEVGGGAERYNEQFFGPGTRLTVL.

The chain joins TRBV5-6 to TRBJ2-7; TRBD2 matches 7 bases. J lost 3 bases, V lost 7 bases, and 4 bases had no gene match. In germline, CDR1 is SGHDT, CDR2 YYEEEE. This CDR3 has 12 residues. The CDR3 DNA follows: TGTGCCAGCGGAGCGGGACTCTACGAGCAGTACTTC. Encoded protein: CASGAGLYEQYF. Using reference TRBV5-6 and TRBJ2-7 for the parts outside the CDR3, the full variable domain is DAGVTQSPTHLIKTRGQQVTLRCSPKSGHDTVSWYQQALGQGPQFIFQYYEEEERQRGNFPDRFSGHQFPNYSSELNVNALLLGDSALYLCASGAGLYEQYFGPGTRLTVT.

The V call is TRBV7-9, the J call TRBJ1-2; D might be TRBD1 (5 bases). Per germline, CDR1 SEHNR and CDR2 FQNEAQ (reference sequence). Between the trimmed V and J ends, which lost 1 base and 8 bases, there was a span of 14 bases. The CDR3 is 14 residues long. CDR3 in amino acids: CASSLERGRHGYTF. CDR3 DNA: TGTGCCAGCAGCTTAGAAAGGGGTCGGCACGGCTACACCTTC. The full variable domain, rest sourced from reference TRBV7-9 and TRBJ1-2, is DTGVSQNPRHKITKRGQNVTFRCDPISEHNRLYWYRQTLGQGPEFLTYFQNEAQLEKSRLLSDRFSAERPKGSFSTLEIQRTEQGDSAMYLCASSLERGRHGYTFGSGTRLTVV.

The chain couples TRBV6-5 to TRBJ2-1, with a possible D match to TRBD2 (5 bases). Between the trimmed V and J ends, which lost 6 bases and 7 bases, there was a span of 16 bases. The CDR3 covers 14 residues. Germline lookup yields CDR1 MNHEY and CDR2 SVGAGI. CDR3 region: CASSPSRRGNEQFF. CDR3 coding DNA: TGTGCCAGCAGCCCCTCGCGTCGGGGTAATGAGCAGTTCTTC.

The chain links TRBV29-1 to TRBJ2-7; possible D gene TRBD2, 6 bases. This CDR3 has 15 amino acids. Between the trimmed V and J ends, which lost 0 bases and 3 bases, there was a span of 15 bases. CDR1 SQVTM and CDR2 ANQGSEA come from the germline V gene. This CDR3 is CSVEDRSSRGYEQYF. The CDR3 DNA is TGCAGCGTTGAAGATCGGAGTTCGCGGGGCTACGAGCAGTACTTC.

The chain carries TRBV6-6 and TRBJ2-5; perhaps D is TRBD1 or TRBD2 (5 bases each). Trimming stripped 6 bases from V and 2 bases from J, with 16 bases between. The germline gives CDR1 MNHNY, CDR2 SVGAGI (reference sequence). This CDR3 contains 15 residues. DNA for the CDR3: TGTGCCAGCAGACGCGACCGGGGCCTGCAAGAGACCCAGTACTTC. Amino acids: CASRRDRGLQETQYF.

The table lists this clonotype with a few counts. The CDR3, as DNA: TGTGCCAGCAGTGGAGGGGGTAGCAATCAGCCCCAGCATTTT. It yields the protein CASSGGGSNQPQHF. The gene calls are TRBV25-1 and TRBJ1-5, with TRBD1 as a possible D gene (6 bases). The V gene's germline CDR1 is MGHDK and CDR2 SYGVNS. This CDR3 is built from 14 residues. Trimming shortened V by 4 bases and J by 0 bases, and 7 bases separated the two germline ends.

The genes are TRBV7-9 and TRBJ1-1; 7 nucleotides line up with TRBD1. This CDR3 contains 13 residues. Germline V gene lookup returns CDR1 SEHNR and CDR2 FQNEAQ (reference sequence). Trimming took 6 bases from V and 7 from J; bases not matched to a gene: 8. The CDR3 nucleotides are TGTGCCAGCAGACGTCCGGGACAGTTTGAAGCTTTCTTT. Amino acid sequence: CASRRPGQFEAFF.

This chain uses TRBV29-1 with TRBJ1-2; 7 positions match TRBD1. Per the germline V gene, CDR1 is SQVTM and CDR2 is ANQGSEA. The CDR3 consists of 13 residues. J gave up 5 bases and V 5 bases, and 8 bases lay outside the gene matches. The CDR3 bases are TGCAGCGTTAGCCGGGACAGAAGTTATGGCTACACCTTC. It encodes CSVSRDRSYGYTF. Full variable domain (rest looked up from reference TRBV29-1 and TRBJ1-2): SAVISQKPSRDICQRGTSLTIQCQVDSQVTMMFWYRQQPGQSLTLIATANQGSEATYESGFVIDKFPISRPNLTFSTLTVSNMSPEDSSIYLCSVSRDRSYGYTFGSGTRLTVV.

The genes are TRBV12-3 or TRBV12-4 and TRBJ1-1, with no clear D. The V gene lost 3 bases and the J gene lost 6 bases, with 14 bases spanning the gap. This CDR3 is 14 amino acids long. The CDR3 spells CASSFNSVPPEAFF. For the CDR3, the DNA is TGTGCCAGCAGTTTTAATTCCGTGCCCCCTGAAGCTTTCTTT.

The chain combines TRBV9 with TRBJ2-3, with TRBD1 as a possible D gene (6 bases). Germline V gene data show CDR1 as SGDLS and CDR2 as YYNGEE. CDR3 length equals 12 residues. V gave up 2 bases and J gave up 8 bases, with 9 bases separating them. The CDR3 spells CASSVGGGTQYF. The CDR3 DNA reads TGTGCCAGCAGCGTTGGGGGCGGTACGCAGTATTTT. Complete variable domain (other parts from reference TRBV9 and TRBJ2-3): DSGVTQTPKHLITATGQRVTLRCSPRSGDLSVYWYQQSLDQGLQFLIQYYNGEERAKGNILERFSAQQFPDLHSELNLSSLELGDSALYFCASSVGGGTQYFGPGTRLTVL.

This chain links TRBV20-1 with TRBJ2-5, with D hard to call. Germline loops: CDR1 DFQATT, CDR2 SNEGSKA (reference sequence). The CDR3 is made up of 13 amino acids. The ends were cut back, 3 bases at V and 6 bases at J, with 14 bases in the middle. The CDR3 is CSARELDEKTQYF. The DNA for the CDR3 is TGCAGTGCTAGGGAGTTGGATGAGAAGACCCAGTACTTC.

The chain recombines TRBV15 with TRBJ2-7; the D gene is possibly TRBD2 (6 bases). In germline, CDR1 is LNHNV, CDR2 YYDKDF (reference sequence). Trimming took 0 bases from V and 4 from J, leaving 13 bases between them. The CDR3 extends over 15 amino acids. Here the CDR3 DNA reads TGTGCCACCAGCAGAGATCGCGGGGCGCGTTACGAGCAGTACTTC. Its translation is CATSRDRGARYEQYF. Drawing the rest from reference TRBV15 and TRBJ2-7, the complete variable domain is DAMVIQNPRYQVTQFGKPVTLSCSQTLNHNVMYWYQQKSSQAPKLLFHYYDKDFNNEADTPDNFQSRRPNTSFCFLDIRSPGLGDTAMYLCATSRDRGARYEQYFGPGTRLTVT.